Sequencing of this T cell receptor beta chain was carried out in a study of OX40 agonist ivuxolimab in advanced cancers. For the wider study: Ivuxolimab was a fully human IgG2 agonistic monoclonal antibody targeting the costimulatory receptor OX40 (CD134). Intravenous ivuxolimab was administered to patients every 2 weeks at six dose levels: 0.01, 0.1, 0.3, 1.5, 3 and 10 mg/kg. Of the approximately 50 dose-escalation patients, hepatocellular carcinoma was present in about 20, melanoma in around 15, renal cell carcinoma in 9 and head and neck cancer in 9. The dose-escalation cohort was 82.7% male with a mean age of about 60 years, ranging from roughly 23 to 85. Prior anti-PD-1, anti-PD-L1 or anti-CTLA-4 therapy was permitted, and 35% to 40% of dose-escalation patients had received checkpoint inhibitors. Three dose-escalation patients achieved partial responses, one with hepatocellular carcinoma and two with cutaneous melanoma. The purpose of peripheral TCRbeta sequencing was to test whether ivuxolimab changed TCR sequence diversity and led to clonal T-cell expansion. The monotherapy dose-escalation portion (N ≈ 50 patients) of the phase I ivuxolimab trial is reported in the paper. Findings and caveats that apply to the study as a whole: After ivuxolimab, more expanded clones were found on average in CD8+ T cells than in CD4+ T cells. In the 0.1-3.0 mg/kg groups, partial responders were among the patients with the lowest normalized peripheral clonal expansion, particularly in CD8+ T cells. The antigen specificity of the clonally expanded peripheral T cells was not determined. Low levels of normalized T-cell clonal expansion were also seen in some nonresponding patients. Clonal expansion of both CD4+ and CD8+ blood T cells was observed from baseline to week 6 at doses 0.1 to 3.0 mg/kg.

Concerning this clone: No cognate antigen has been identified for it. It has no much larger one-base neighbor in the sample; base qualities were not kept.

Patients with a history of autoimmune disease or receiving systemic immunosuppression were excluded from the trial. Peripheral blood for TCR sequencing was drawn from every dose cohort at baseline, at cycle 4 day 1 and at cycle 7 day 1. The samples were taken from a phase I, first-in-human, multicenter, open-label dose-escalation trial of ivuxolimab. Adults with locally advanced or metastatic melanoma, renal cell, hepatocellular, or head and neck squamous cell carcinoma were enrolled in the trial. Before TCR sequencing, CD4+ and CD8+ T cells were separately sorted from peripheral blood. Genomic DNA was extracted from sorted cells for sequencing of the TCRbeta CDR3 region. TCRbeta CDR3 regions were sequenced using the immunoSEQ Assay. What TCRdb holds here is the immuneACCESS table cut down to in-frame rearrangements. Part of the clones is not present; checked against another copy, under half of the missing clones reflect an unresolved V gene, and the others are unexplained. Counted in this sample were more than 20,000 clones; around three quarters of them appeared once. The ten largest clones capture 8% to 10% of the sample.

The receptor was isolated from an adult with an advanced solid tumor such as melanoma, head and neck, liver or kidney cancer. Sequences were derived from CD4+ or CD8+ T cells sorted from blood, sampled in a trial of the OX40 agonist ivuxolimab.

The base sequence is TGTGCCAGCAGCGCCTTATACTACACTGAAGCTTTCTTT. Translated, this gives CASSALYYTEAFF. The chain employs TRBV13 and TRBJ1-1; the D gene is unclear. From the cysteine up to the phenylalanine, the CDR3 has a length of 13 residues. Only the CDR3 DNA is retained, 39 bases long and in frame from the first base. Cut back by 5 bases and 3 bases, the V and J ends lie 10 bases apart. For CDR1 and CDR2, the germline V gene (reference sequence) lists PRHDT and FYEKMQ.